These T cell receptor beta chains were read from a single sample in a study of blood T cell repertoires in COVID-19. Here immunoSEQ multiplex PCR was the method, and the copy in TCRdb shows in-frame clones only, minus some. This sample has some 270,000 clones, with over 75% found just once. What was sequenced was PBMCs or T cells enriched from blood (not recorded which). The receptors here all came from a woman in her forties or fifties with acute COVID-19. The CDR3 runs from the conserved cysteine through the conserved F or W. Each record gives: V gene, clone size, J gene, D gene, CDR3 DNA, CDR3 protein. D genes are given only for firm matches. Not all rows give a size; the values are once, few, many and, for expanded clones, a class.

V gene: TRBV30; clone size: once; J gene: TRBJ2-3; D gene: .; CDR3 DNA: TGTGCCTGGAGTTTACAGGGTTCGATAGATACGCAGTATTTT; CDR3 protein: CAWSLQGSIDTQYF
V gene: TRBV30; clone size: .; J gene: TRBJ1-4; D gene: TRBD1; CDR3 DNA: TGTGCCTGGAGTCTCCGGACAGGGAATGAAAAACTGTTTTTT; CDR3 protein: CAWSLRTGNEKLFF
V gene: TRBV29-1; clone size: many; J gene: TRBJ1-3; D gene: TRBD1; CDR3 DNA: TGCAGCGTTGCCCCAGGGGGCGGAAACACCATATATTTT; CDR3 protein: CSVAPGGGNTIYF
V gene: TRBV5-4; clone size: .; J gene: TRBJ2-7; D gene: .; CDR3 DNA: TGTGCCAGCAGCCGGGGTGGCTCCCCCTACGAGCAGTACTTC; CDR3 protein: CASSRGGSPYEQYF
V gene: TRBV6-2/TRBV6-3; clone size: .; J gene: TRBJ1-2; D gene: TRBD1; CDR3 DNA: TGTGCCAGCAGCTCGGACAGGGTGAGCTATGGCTACACCTTC; CDR3 protein: CASSSDRVSYGYTF
V gene: TRBV5-8; clone size: .; J gene: TRBJ1-2; D gene: TRBD1; CDR3 DNA: TGTGCCAGCAGCCACCGGGACAGGGGGCCATTAGCAAACTATGGCTACACCTTC; CDR3 protein: CASSHRDRGPLANYGYTF
V gene: TRBV18; clone size: .; J gene: TRBJ2-7; D gene: TRBD2; CDR3 DNA: TGTGCCAGCTCACAAAGCGGGAACGAGCAGTACTTC; CDR3 protein: CASSQSGNEQYF
V gene: TRBV7-2; clone size: .; J gene: TRBJ1-2; D gene: .; CDR3 DNA: TGTGCCAGCAGCCATCAAAACTATGGCTACACCTTC; CDR3 protein: CASSHQNYGYTF
V gene: TRBV7-9; clone size: .; J gene: TRBJ2-5; D gene: TRBD1; CDR3 DNA: TGTGCCAGCAGCTCGTTGGACAGGGGGCGCTCAGAGACCCAGTACTTC; CDR3 protein: CASSSLDRGRSETQYF
V gene: TRBV11-2; clone size: once; J gene: TRBJ2-5; D gene: TRBD2; CDR3 DNA: TGTGCCAGCAGCTTAGGTCTAGCGGGGTGGGAAGAGACCCAGTACTTC; CDR3 protein: CASSLGLAGWEETQYF
V gene: TRBV7-9; clone size: .; J gene: TRBJ1-1; D gene: .; CDR3 DNA: TGTGCCAGCAGCTTAACCGGGTCGGCTTTCTTT; CDR3 protein: CASSLTGSAFF
V gene: TRBV10-3; clone size: .; J gene: TRBJ2-7; D gene: TRBD1; CDR3 DNA: TGTGCCATCAGTGAGTCAAAACTGACAGGGAGAGAGCAGTACTTC; CDR3 protein: CAISESKLTGREQYF
V gene: TRBV6-5; clone size: .; J gene: TRBJ2-5; D gene: .; CDR3 DNA: TGTGCCAGCCCCCGTGGCGGGGTCCAAGAGACCCAGTACTTC; CDR3 protein: CASPRGGVQETQYF
V gene: TRBV5-1; clone size: .; J gene: TRBJ1-1; D gene: TRBD1; CDR3 DNA: TGCGCCAGCAGCATTACAACAGGGGGGTCGTCCGAAGCTTTCTTT; CDR3 protein: CASSITTGGSSEAFF
V gene: TRBV7-8; clone size: .; J gene: TRBJ2-3; D gene: TRBD1; CDR3 DNA: TGTGCCAGCAGCTACAGGGGGCGAGTGAGCACAGATACGCAGTATTTT; CDR3 protein: CASSYRGRVSTDTQYF
V gene: TRBV18; clone size: .; J gene: TRBJ1-5; D gene: TRBD1; CDR3 DNA: TGTGCCAGCTCTCCTACCGGGACAGGGGGCGTTCAGCCCCAGCATTTT; CDR3 protein: CASSPTGTGGVQPQHF
V gene: TRBV6-4; clone size: .; J gene: TRBJ2-3; D gene: TRBD2; CDR3 DNA: TGTGCCAGCAGTCCGGCGGGGGGTGAAGATACGCAGTATTTT; CDR3 protein: CASSPAGGEDTQYF
V gene: TRBV2; clone size: .; J gene: TRBJ2-7; D gene: .; CDR3 DNA: TGTGCCAGCAGTCCGTCTAACTACGAGCAGTACTTC; CDR3 protein: CASSPSNYEQYF
V gene: TRBV6-5; clone size: .; J gene: TRBJ1-5; D gene: .; CDR3 DNA: TGTGCCAGCAGTTATTCGAGTGCCCTGGATCAGCCCCAGCATTTT; CDR3 protein: CASSYSSALDQPQHF
V gene: TRBV2; clone size: .; J gene: TRBJ2-5; D gene: .; CDR3 DNA: TGTGCCAGCACCATGCGGGAGACCCAGTACTTC; CDR3 protein: CASTMRETQYF
V gene: TRBV7-9; clone size: .; J gene: TRBJ1-5; D gene: .; CDR3 DNA: TGTGCCAGCAGCTTACCAGGGGACGGTCTACAGCCCCAGCATTTT; CDR3 protein: CASSLPGDGLQPQHF
V gene: TRBV5-1; clone size: .; J gene: TRBJ1-2; D gene: .; CDR3 DNA: TGCGCCAGCAGCTTAAGCCAGGCCAGCTATGGCTACACCTTC; CDR3 protein: CASSLSQASYGYTF
V gene: TRBV29-1; clone size: .; J gene: TRBJ2-3; D gene: TRBD1; CDR3 DNA: TGCAGCGTTGAAATCGGGACAGGGGCAGATACGCAGTATTTT; CDR3 protein: CSVEIGTGADTQYF
V gene: TRBV27; clone size: many; J gene: TRBJ1-5; D gene: TRBD1; CDR3 DNA: TGTGCCAGTGGACAGGGCTTTCAGCCCCAGCATTTT; CDR3 protein: CASGQGFQPQHF
V gene: TRBV7-2; clone size: once; J gene: TRBJ1-6; D gene: TRBD1; CDR3 DNA: TGTGCCAGCAGCTTAGGGAGGGACAGGGGGCTTAATTCACCCCTCCACTTT; CDR3 protein: CASSLGRDRGLNSPLHF
V gene: TRBV30; clone size: .; J gene: TRBJ1-2; D gene: TRBD1; CDR3 DNA: TGTGCCTGGAGTTCAACCGGGACAGGGGGGTTTGGCTATGGCTACACCTTC; CDR3 protein: CAWSSTGTGGFGYGYTF
V gene: TRBV6-2/TRBV6-3; clone size: .; J gene: TRBJ1-5; D gene: .; CDR3 DNA: TGTGCCAGCAGTACGGACAGACCCAATCAGCCCCAGCATTTT; CDR3 protein: CASSTDRPNQPQHF
V gene: TRBV4-1; clone size: .; J gene: TRBJ2-1; D gene: .; CDR3 DNA: TGCGCCAGCAGCCAAGTCTTCGGTGAGCAGTTCTTC; CDR3 protein: CASSQVFGEQFF
V gene: TRBV6-5; clone size: .; J gene: TRBJ2-1; D gene: TRBD2; CDR3 DNA: TGTGCCAGCAGTTCGGGACTAGCGGGTCTTAGGAATGAGCAGTTCTTC; CDR3 protein: CASSSGLAGLRNEQFF
V gene: TRBV19; clone size: .; J gene: TRBJ1-5; D gene: TRBD1; CDR3 DNA: TGTGCCAGTAGTCAGCAGGGGGCGGGTGGCAATCAGCCCCAGCATTTT; CDR3 protein: CASSQQGAGGNQPQHF
V gene: TRBV5-1; clone size: .; J gene: TRBJ1-4; D gene: TRBD1; CDR3 DNA: TGCGCCAGCAGCTTATCCTCAGACAGGGTAAGAGGAAAACTGTTTTTT; CDR3 protein: CASSLSSDRVRGKLFF
V gene: TRBV6-5; clone size: .; J gene: TRBJ1-5; D gene: .; CDR3 DNA: TGTGCCAGCAGTTTCGCAGGGGCCCCAAATCAGCCCCAGCATTTT; CDR3 protein: CASSFAGAPNQPQHF
V gene: TRBV6-5; clone size: .; J gene: TRBJ1-2; D gene: .; CDR3 DNA: TGTGCCAGCAGCAATCAGGGAAACTATGGCTACACCTTC; CDR3 protein: CASSNQGNYGYTF
V gene: TRBV9; clone size: .; J gene: TRBJ2-3; D gene: TRBD2; CDR3 DNA: TGTGCCAGCAGCTCTAGCGGGGGGGGCACAGATACGCAGTATTTT; CDR3 protein: CASSSSGGGTDTQYF
V gene: TRBV7-2; clone size: .; J gene: TRBJ1-5; D gene: .; CDR3 DNA: TGTGCCAGCAGCTCACAGGGTCCCAATCAGCCCCAGCATTTT; CDR3 protein: CASSSQGPNQPQHF
V gene: TRBV7-9; clone size: .; J gene: TRBJ1-1; D gene: .; CDR3 DNA: TGTGCCAGCAGCCCAGGGATGGAAATGAACACTGAAGCTTTCTTT; CDR3 protein: CASSPGMEMNTEAFF
V gene: TRBV3-1/TRBV3-2; clone size: .; J gene: TRBJ1-1; D gene: TRBD1; CDR3 DNA: TGTGCCACCTCTAACGGACAGGGGTTCACTGAAGCTTTCTTT; CDR3 protein: CATSNGQGFTEAFF
V gene: TRBV27; clone size: .; J gene: TRBJ1-6; D gene: .; CDR3 DNA: TGTGCCAGCAGTTTCCGCGGGGCACCCCTCCACTTT; CDR3 protein: CASSFRGAPLHF
V gene: TRBV19; clone size: few; J gene: TRBJ2-2; D gene: TRBD1; CDR3 DNA: TGTGCCAGCCGCCCGGGACAGGGTTACACCGGGAAGCTGTTTTTT; CDR3 protein: CASRPGQGYTGKLFF
V gene: TRBV7-3; clone size: .; J gene: TRBJ2-1; D gene: TRBD2; CDR3 DNA: TGTGCCAGCAGCTTATACGGGGGGAATTACAATGAGCAGTTCTTC; CDR3 protein: CASSLYGGNYNEQFF
V gene: TRBV20-1; clone size: once; J gene: TRBJ1-1; D gene: .; CDR3 DNA: TGCAGTGCTAGTCGCCGGAGGAGGATCGTGGACGTTGCTTTCTTT; CDR3 protein: CSASRRRRIVDVAFF
V gene: TRBV9; clone size: .; J gene: TRBJ1-6; D gene: .; CDR3 DNA: TGTGCCAGCAGCGTAGAACCAGGGAATTCACCCCTCCACTTT; CDR3 protein: CASSVEPGNSPLHF
V gene: TRBV6-1; clone size: .; J gene: TRBJ1-4; D gene: .; CDR3 DNA: TGTGCCAGCAGTGAAAGAGGGGAAAAACTGTTTTTT; CDR3 protein: CASSERGEKLFF
V gene: TRBV3-1/TRBV3-2; clone size: .; J gene: TRBJ1-5; D gene: TRBD1; CDR3 DNA: TGTGCCAGCAGCCAAAACCGGGACAGTAATCAGCCCCAGCATTTT; CDR3 protein: CASSQNRDSNQPQHF
V gene: TRBV30; clone size: few; J gene: TRBJ1-6; D gene: TRBD1; CDR3 DNA: TGTGCCTGGGCCCTACAGGGGGCGGGCAATTCACCCCTCCACTTT; CDR3 protein: CAWALQGAGNSPLHF
V gene: TRBV15; clone size: .; J gene: TRBJ1-6; D gene: TRBD1; CDR3 DNA: TGTGCCACCAGCGGGGGGACAGGGGTCTCCTATAATTCACCCCTCCACTTT; CDR3 protein: CATSGGTGVSYNSPLHF
V gene: TRBV4-3; clone size: .; J gene: TRBJ1-3; D gene: .; CDR3 DNA: TGCGCCAGCAGCCAAGCCCCCCTACTTGTGGCTGGAAACACCATATATTTT; CDR3 protein: CASSQAPLLVAGNTIYF
V gene: TRBV12-3/TRBV12-4; clone size: .; J gene: TRBJ2-7; D gene: .; CDR3 DNA: TGTGCCAGCAGTCCTAGCCTCTACGAGCAGTACTTC; CDR3 protein: CASSPSLYEQYF
V gene: TRBV3-1/TRBV3-2; clone size: .; J gene: TRBJ1-2; D gene: TRBD1; CDR3 DNA: TGTGCCAGCAGCCCAGGACAGGGAAACTATGGCTACACCTTC; CDR3 protein: CASSPGQGNYGYTF
V gene: TRBV4-1; clone size: .; J gene: TRBJ2-7; D gene: .; CDR3 DNA: TGCGCCAGCAGCCCTTTAACAAAAGGGGATGCCTCCTACGAGCAGTACTTC; CDR3 protein: CASSPLTKGDASYEQYF
V gene: TRBV1; clone size: .; J gene: TRBJ1-1; D gene: .; CDR3 DNA: TGCACCAGCAGCCAAGATAGGAGGGCTGGGGCTTTCTTT; CDR3 protein: CTSSQDRRAGAFF
V gene: TRBV7-9; clone size: .; J gene: TRBJ2-5; D gene: TRBD2; CDR3 DNA: TGTGCCAGCAGCTTAGGGACTAGCCCCCACCGGGAGACCCAGTACTTC; CDR3 protein: CASSLGTSPHRETQYF
V gene: TRBV24-1; clone size: .; J gene: TRBJ2-1; D gene: .; CDR3 DNA: TGTGCCACCAGTGATTCCGACAGTTACAATGAGCAGTTCTTC; CDR3 protein: CATSDSDSYNEQFF
V gene: TRBV6-5; clone size: .; J gene: TRBJ1-1; D gene: .; CDR3 DNA: TGTGCCAGCAGACGATCAGGGGTAACTGAAGCTTTCTTT; CDR3 protein: CASRRSGVTEAFF